This TCR beta chain was observed in a study of blood T cell repertoires in COVID-19 (TCRdb year 2020). General notes on the study: Collaborator samples came from the United States, Italy and Spain and covered acute and convalescent phases of COVID-19. Where available, HLA class I and class II types were taken from metadata supplied by the sample provider and were not determined by assay-based typing. The repertoires were released in a freely available public database meant as a resource for research on the immune response to SARS-CoV-2. Deeply sampled blood TCRbeta repertoires from subjects exposed to, actively infected with, or recovered from COVID-19 were included in the dataset. The sample metadata nearly always contained a de-identified subject ID, COVID-19 status, age in years and sex. Samples came from the ongoing ImmuneRACE study (first 160 participants) plus 1,254 subjects from 6 global collaborators. The prospective study material was composed of cDNA or gDNA derived from T cells, B-cell-depleted T cells, or PBMCs. The study at large found these results: The amount of clinical and demographic metadata varied by source and participant and was provided uncurated.

Collaborating institutions collected whole blood in K2EDTA tubes following their own protocols. For TCRbeta analysis, collaborator samples were shipped as frozen whole blood, as isolated PBMCs, or as DNA extracted from either sample type. The immunoSEQ Assay, a bias-controlled multiplex PCR, was used to amplify TCRbeta CDR3 regions from genomic DNA. In the authors' own workflow: Within the assay, amplification of reference gene primers was used to estimate how many nucleated cells each sample contained. To quantify the absolute abundance of each unique TCRbeta CDR3 rearrangement, sequence reads were collapsed and filtered. For each sample, productive Simpson clonality was calculated as the square root of Simpson's diversity index across productive rearrangements. Held by TCRdb, this immuneACCESS table contains in-frame sequences only and omits some clones. Under half of the omission traces to an unresolved V gene where checked; the cause of the rest is unknown. V and J calls and clone size are copied from that table; D and trimming were computed from the DNA. In this sample the table shows 39,000 or so clones, 65% to 85% of which occur a single time. The top ten hold over 30% of the sample.

The junction shows trimming of 6 bases on V and 7 bases on J, plus 7 bases between the germline ends. The CDR1 and CDR2 encoded by the germline V gene are LGHNA and YNFKEQ. Measured from the cysteine to the phenylalanine, the CDR3 is 12 residues long. Just CDR3 DNA is preserved here, 36 bases in frame from base 1. Details on this clone: Its antigen remains unidentified. No much larger clonotype is one base removed from it; base qualities were not supplied.

Recombination connected TRBV4-2 to TRBJ1-6, with an unclear D gene assignment. This TCR came from a man between 35 and 55 years old with active or convalescent COVID-19. Sequences were obtained from peripheral blood. The CDR3 sequence is CASREENSPLHF. The sequenced DNA is TGTGCCAGCAGAGAAGAGAATTCACCCCTCCACTTT.